Below are 24 T cell receptor beta chains sequenced from a single sample in a study of control samples from healthy donors and cancer patients. TCRdb's table, derived via immunoSEQ multiplex PCR, lists solely in-frame clones and lacks some. The top ten clones hold around 5.5% of a sample with 60,000 to 75,000 clones, over 85% of them seen once. Sequencing was done on a sample of PBMCs. Receptors were obtained from a man aged 60 to 69 with colorectal cancer.

The J gene is TRBJ2-3, the V gene TRBV7-9; a possible D gene is TRBD1 (7 bases). This CDR3 is 15 amino acids long. The germline V gene has CDR1 SEHNR and CDR2 FQNEAQ (reference sequence). Between the trimmed V and J ends, which lost 4 bases and 0 bases, there was a span of 11 bases. The CDR3 DNA is TGTGCCAGCAGCTCCGCAGGGGGGAGCACAGATACGCAGTATTTT. Translation: CASSSAGGSTDTQYF.

The J gene is TRBJ2-2, the V gene TRBV12-5; TRBD1 is a possible D gene (6 bases). V was pared by 7 bases and J by 4 bases, with 16 bases between. Germline CDR1 is LGHNT and CDR2 is FRNRAP. The CDR3 has 15 residues. The CDR3 loop is CASAWDQGRTGELFF. The CDR3 nucleotides are TGTGCTAGTGCCTGGGACCAGGGGCGCACCGGGGAGCTGTTTTTT.

The chain joins TRBV18 to TRBJ2-1, with 7 nucleotides matching TRBD2. The germline V gene has CDR1 KGHSH and CDR2 LQKENI. The CDR3 covers 15 residues. Trimming removed 6 bases from V and 0 bases from J; junction bases left unmatched: 5. CDR3: CASSPAGFSYNEQFF. CDR3 DNA sequence: TGTGCCAGCTCTCCAGCGGGGTTCTCCTACAATGAGCAGTTCTTC.

The CDR3 sequence is CASRTSPRGYGYTF. The CDR3 nucleotides are TGTGCCAGCCGGACCTCCCCAAGGGGCTATGGCTACACCTTC. This rearrangement joins TRBV19 to TRBJ1-2; tentative D call: TRBD1 (5 bases). The V and J ends lost 9 bases and 4 bases respectively, with 18 bases between them. The CDR3 spans 14 residues. Germline-derived CDR1 and CDR2 are LNHDA and SQIVND (reference sequence).

The genes are TRBV27 and TRBJ1-2, with unresolved D. With 5 bases removed from V and 0 bases from J, the gap between germline ends came to 16 bases. There are 16 residues in the CDR3. CDR1 is MNHEY and CDR2 is SMNVEV in the germline V gene (reference sequence). CDR3 sequence: CASSPSRLAPNYGYTF. For the CDR3, the DNA is TGTGCCAGCAGTCCATCCCGACTCGCCCCTAACTATGGCTACACCTTC.

This rearrangement joins TRBV6-1 to TRBJ1-5; D might be TRBD1 (5 bases). Germline CDR1 is MNHNS and CDR2 is SASEGT. The CDR3 runs to 16 residues. The V and J ends lost 2 bases and 0 bases respectively, with 11 bases between them. The CDR3: CASSELGGYSNQPQHF. The CDR3, as DNA: TGTGCCAGCAGTGAACTTGGGGGATATAGCAATCAGCCCCAGCATTTT.

The chain recombines TRBV2 with TRBJ2-2; 9 nucleotides align to TRBD1. The germline CDR1 and CDR2 sequences are SNHLY and FYNNEI. V lost 7 bases to trimming and J lost 5 bases; unmatched junction nucleotides: 14. CDR3 length: 17 amino acids. CDR3 protein: CASIPGRGQGTTGELFF. The CDR3 region has the DNA TGTGCCAGCATACCGGGGCGAGGACAGGGGACTACCGGGGAGCTGTTTTTT. Using reference TRBV2 and TRBJ2-2 for the parts outside the CDR3, the full variable domain is EPEVTQTPSHQVTQMGQEVILRCVPISNHLYFYWYRQILGQKVEFLVSFYNNEISEKSEIFDDQFSVERPDGSNFTLKIRSTKLEDSAMYFCASIPGRGQGTTGELFFGEGSRLTVL.

The chain combines TRBV2 with TRBJ2-7, with TRBD1 identical over 10 bases. Trimming took 7 bases from V and 6 from J; bases not matched to a gene: 6. Germline assignment: CDR1 SNHLY and CDR2 FYNNEI. This CDR3 is built from 13 residues. The CDR3, as DNA: TGTGCCAGCACACCCGGGACAGGGGTCGAGCAGTACTTC. Its protein is CASTPGTGVEQYF.

The genes are TRBV5-1 and TRBJ2-7; 11 bases fit TRBD1. The CDR3 has 16 amino acids. The V and J ends lost 4 bases and 5 bases, in that order; junction bases with no gene match: 11. The germline V gene encodes CDR1 SGHRS and CDR2 YFSETQ. The CDR3 loop is CASSRGQGARLDEQYF. In nucleotides, the CDR3 is TGCGCCAGCAGCCGTGGACAGGGGGCGAGGTTAGACGAGCAGTACTTC.

This clone came up a few times. The chain links TRBV7-2 to TRBJ1-1, with no clear D. Germline V gene data show CDR1 as SGHTA and CDR2 as FQGNSA. V was cut by 3 bases and J by 7 bases, with 9 bases left in between. The CDR3 loop spans 12 amino acids. CDR3 amino acids: CASSLTPYEAFF. Here the CDR3 DNA reads TGTGCCAGCAGCTTGACACCCTATGAAGCTTTCTTT.

The rearrangement joins TRBV7-3 to TRBJ1-6, with 8 bases fitting TRBD1. V was clipped by 5 bases and J by 3 bases; unmatched bases: 6. Germline values: CDR1 SGHTA, CDR2 FQGTGA. The CDR3 is 16 residues long. CDR3 sequence: CASSLQGAGYNSPLHF. CDR3 nucleotides: TGTGCCAGCAGCCTCCAGGGGGCAGGCTATAATTCACCCCTCCACTTT.

V gene TRBV9 combines with J gene TRBJ2-5; a weak D match, TRBD2 (7 bases). Germline CDR1 is SGDLS and CDR2 is YYNGEE. V gave up 0 bases and J gave up 1 base, with 10 bases separating them. The CDR3 has 15 amino acids. The CDR3 DNA reads as TGTGCCAGCAGCGTAGAGGGGGGGCCCCAAGAGACCCAGTACTTC. It translates to CASSVEGGPQETQYF.

This sequence joins TRBV25-1 and TRBJ2-6; no definite D call. The germline V gene encodes CDR1 MGHDK and CDR2 SYGVNS. The CDR3 consists of 17 residues. Between the trimmed V and J ends, which lost 3 bases and 4 bases, there was a span of 16 bases. CDR3 region: CASSDLVAGGGANVLTF. CDR3 DNA: TGTGCCAGCAGTGACTTGGTGGCAGGCGGCGGGGCCAACGTCCTGACTTTC.

This chain uses TRBV9 with TRBJ2-1, with TRBD2 matching over 9 bases. The CDR3 covers 18 residues. The ends lost 0 bases at V and 8 bases at J; junction bases unmatched: 15. From germline, CDR1 is SGDLS and CDR2 YYNGEE. The DNA for the CDR3 is TGTGCCAGCAGCGTAGGTTATAGTGGCGGGGGGGCCGGTTATGAGCAGTTCTTC. Its translation is CASSVGYSGGGAGYEQFF.

This sequence joins TRBV5-8 and TRBJ2-3; 7 nucleotides line up with TRBD1. CDR3 length equals 15 residues. The germline V gene has CDR1 SGHTS and CDR2 YDEGEE. Trimming removed 2 bases from V and 4 bases from J; junction bases left unmatched: 7. CDR3 nucleotide sequence: TGTGCCAGCAGCTTAATTCGGACAGGTCCAGATACGCAGTATTTT. This encodes CASSLIRTGPDTQYF.

V usage is TRBV11-3 and J usage is TRBJ2-5, with D perhaps TRBD2 (5 bases). CDR1 is SGHNT, CDR2 YENEEA, per germline. The V gene lost 4 bases and the J gene lost 2 bases, with 17 bases spanning the gap. The CDR3 is 16 residues long. CDR3: CASSSGRSRDQETQYF. CDR3 sequence (DNA): TGTGCCAGCAGCTCCGGTCGGTCCCGGGATCAAGAGACCCAGTACTTC.

This chain connects TRBV25-1 to TRBJ2-5; D perhaps matches TRBD2 (6 bases). Germline V gene sequence: CDR1 MGHDK, CDR2 SYGVNS. V lost 3 bases, J lost 5 bases, and 16 bases lay in between. The CDR3 runs 15 residues. The CDR3 region has the DNA TGTGCCAGCAGTGACCCAGCACGCGGAGGGGAGACCCAGTACTTC. It translates to CASSDPARGGETQYF. The full variable domain, with the rest looked up from reference TRBV25-1 and TRBJ2-5, is EADIYQTPRYLVIGTGKKITLECSQTMGHDKMYWYQQDPGMELHLIHYSYGVNSTEKGDLSSESTVSRIRTEHFPLTLESARPSHTSQYLCASSDPARGGETQYFGPGTRLLVL.

The chain recombines TRBV6-6 with TRBJ2-3; TRBD1 might be the D (6 bases). CDR3 length equals 14 residues. Trimming took off 4 bases at V and 1 base at J, with 9 bases between the two ends. The germline CDR1 and CDR2 sequences are MNHNY and SVGAGI (reference sequence). CDR3 in DNA: TGTGCCAGCAGTTGGGGGCTGCGCACAGATACGCAGTATTTT. It specifies CASSWGLRTDTQYF.

This clone was detected a few times. The rearrangement joins TRBV6-4 to TRBJ2-1, with 8 positions matching TRBD2. CDR1 is MRHNA, CDR2 SNTAGT, per germline. After removal of 6 bases from V and 2 bases from J, the junction contained 9 bases not matched to a gene. The CDR3 length is 16 residues. CDR3 loop: CASSTNRGGPYNEQFF. The DNA of the CDR3 is TGTGCCAGCAGCACTAATCGGGGGGGACCCTACAATGAGCAGTTCTTC.

This clone was picked up one time. The chain is built from TRBV15 and TRBJ1-4, with D possibly matching TRBD1 (6 bases). The V and J ends lost 2 bases and 8 bases respectively, with 21 bases between them. The CDR3 is 17 amino acids. Germline V gene lookup returns CDR1 LNHNV and CDR2 YYDKDF (reference sequence). Written as DNA, the CDR3 is TGTGCCACCAGCAGACCCTCAGGGGTGAGGGATTGGGAAAAACTGTTTTTT. Translating it yields CATSRPSGVRDWEKLFF.

The J gene is TRBJ2-7, the V gene TRBV19; D is undetermined. Trimming took 6 bases from V and 7 from J, leaving 19 bases between them. Germline V CDR1 and CDR2: LNHDA, SQIVND (reference sequence). The CDR3 extends over 14 amino acids. This CDR3 reads CASRNLISSGEQYF. The CDR3 DNA sequence: TGTGCCAGTAGAAATCTCATTTCTTCCGGGGAGCAGTACTTC.

The chain is built from TRBV4-1 and TRBJ2-2; D possibly corresponds to TRBD1 (5 bases). The CDR3 covers 16 residues. Germline loops: CDR1 MGHRA, CDR2 YSYEKL. Trimming stripped 2 bases from V and 4 bases from J, with 14 bases between. CDR3 DNA: TGCGCCAGCAGCCAATGGCGAGACAGACCCACCGGGGAGCTGTTTTTT. Amino acid sequence: CASSQWRDRPTGELFF.

J is TRBJ1-5 and V is TRBV4-1; TRBD1 matches 8 bases. V lost 4 bases and J lost 2; bases outside the gene matches: 13. Germline assignment: CDR1 MGHRA and CDR2 YSYEKL. The length of the CDR3 is 18 residues. The CDR3 nucleotides read TGCGCCAGCAGCCCCCAAGGGAGACAGGGGCTTGGCAATCAGCCCCAGCATTTT. It codes for CASSPQGRQGLGNQPQHF.

The chain couples TRBV28 to TRBJ1-6; weak D call: TRBD1 (5 bases). V was pared by 3 bases and J by 6 bases, with 9 bases between. The CDR3 runs 14 residues. Germline V gene data show CDR1 as MDHEN and CDR2 as SYDVKM. CDR3 nucleotides: TGTGCCAGCAGTTTTGGGGCCGTTAATTCACCCCTCCACTTT. Amino acid sequence: CASSFGAVNSPLHF.